The present TCR beta chain was sequenced within a study of CXCR3-negative and CXCR3-positive naive CD8 T cells. In germline, CDR1 is MDHEN, CDR2 SYDVKM. The CDR3 runs 19 residues. Findings and limits, study-wide: Memory CD8+ cells showed much lower diversity, while both naive subsets displayed comparably high diversity. TRB CDR3s of CXCR3-positive naive cells were more hydrophobic than those of CXCR3-negative naive cells.

In regard to this clonotype: Its antigen remains unknown.

300,000 to 350,000 cells per CD8+ T cell subset were flow-sorted in triplicate. Libraries were UMI-labeled 5' RACE TRB cDNA. TCRdb reanalyzed the 5' RACE reads, giving one entry per CDR3 protein sequence and no DNA. This sample's table reports about 23,000 distinct CDR3 sequences. The sequence came from a human donor in good health. Some clones in this sample may be carry-over from other donors' samples. Sequenced sample: naive CXCR3- CD8+ T cells from blood. Subset in this sample: CD45RO-CCR7+CD27+CD95- naive CD8+ T cells lacking CXCR3 (TNR3-). V and J are TRBV28 and TRBJ2-5; checking the TCRdb D call of TRBD1 is not possible without DNA. The CDR3 here is CASNPTGLTRGIQQETQYF.